A single sample gave rise to the 32 T cell receptor beta chains below, sequenced in a study of human T cells and chemical hapten exposure. TCRdb re-called the RACE reads with MiXCR, one entry per CDR3 protein. The repertoire includes 250,000 or so distinct CDR3 sequences, around 7.7% of them detected once, and less than 1.5% sits in the top ten. Sample time point: pre-sensitization, week 0. Treatment reported: therapeutic diphenylcyclopropenone sensitization with weekly scalp DPC. The sample here was whole blood, taken in connection with sensitization to the hapten diphenylcyclopropenone (DPC). These receptors were obtained from a man in his late teens or twenties with alopecia areata. Some clones in this sample may be carry-over from other donors' samples.

V is TRBV5-1 and J is TRBJ1-1; D ambiguous. Germline CDR1 is SGHRS and CDR2 is YFSETQ. Deletions cut 0 bases from V and 4 bases from J, with 7 bases between. This CDR3 region has 13 residues. The CDR3 sequence is CASSLDDGTEAFF. CDR3 bases: TGCGCCAGCAGCTTGGATGATGGCACTGAAGCTTTCTTT.

This clonotype occurred many times. The V gene is TRBV4-1, the J gene TRBJ1-2, with D possibly being TRBD1 (6 bases). The V and J ends lost 1 base and 3 bases respectively, with 15 bases between them. The CDR3 length is 16 residues. Germline V lookup: CDR1 MGHRA, CDR2 YSYEKL. This CDR3 is CASSQGYPGADYGYTF. The CDR3 DNA follows: TGCGCCAGCAGCCAAGGGTATCCAGGGGCAGACTATGGCTACACCTTC.

This clonotype was observed a handful of times. The chain's CDR3 is CASTHSNRVYEQYF. DNA of the CDR3: TGTGCCAGCACTCATTCAAACAGGGTCTACGAGCAGTACTTC. V usage is TRBV6-5 and J usage is TRBJ2-7, with a possible D match to TRBD1 (6 bases). Per the germline V gene, CDR1 is MNHEY and CDR2 is SVGAGI. V was cut by 7 bases and J by 3 bases, with 16 bases left in between. CDR3 length: 14 residues.

This clonotype has just a few counts. V is TRBV21-1 and J is TRBJ2-7; the table's D call, TRBD1, was not checked against the DNA. TRBV21-1 corresponds to a pseudogene. The CDR3 runs 15 residues. The CDR3 sequence is CASSNHKRGLYEQYF. In nucleotides, the CDR3 is TGTGCCAGCAGCAACCACAAAAGGGGCCTCTACGAGCAGTACTTC.

The chain has TRBV20-1 and TRBJ2-5, with D perhaps matching TRBD1 (5 bases). CDR3 length equals 14 residues. CDR1 is DFQATT, CDR2 SNEGSKA, per germline (reference sequence). V was trimmed by 6 bases and J by 2 bases, leaving 16 bases between them. This chain's CDR3 is CSAPHTGRQETQYF. The CDR3 DNA reads as TGCAGTGCGCCACATACAGGCCGACAAGAGACCCAGTACTTC.

This chain links TRBV20-1 with TRBJ2-5; TRBD2 aligns across 11 bases. This CDR3 contains 14 residues. The germline gives CDR1 DFQATT, CDR2 SNEGSKA (reference sequence). The CDR3 sequence is CSPRLAGFQETQYF. In DNA form, the CDR3 reads TGCAGCCCGAGACTAGCGGGGTTCCAAGAGACCCAGTACTTC.

This clonotype turned up a few times. This rearrangement joins TRBV7-9 to TRBJ2-1; TRBD2 is a possible D gene (6 bases). The V gene lost 7 bases and the J gene lost 5 bases, with 21 bases spanning the gap. CDR3 length: 16 amino acids. Germline CDR1 reads SEHNR; CDR2 reads FQNEAQ (reference sequence). Here the CDR3 reads CASNPVGGETHNEQFF. DNA of the CDR3: TGTGCCAGCAACCCGGTGGGGGGAGAGACGCACAATGAGCAGTTCTTC.

This clonotype has ten or more counts. The chain uses TRBV7-2 and TRBJ2-3; TRBD2 matches 9 bases. Germline V gives CDR1 SGHTA, CDR2 FQGNSA. The CDR3 sequence is 15 residues long. Unmatched junction bases numbered 2, after V lost 1 base and J lost 3 bases. CDR3 DNA: TGTGCCAGCAGCTTAGGCGGGGGGGTGACAGATACGCAGTATTTT. Its translation is CASSLGGGVTDTQYF. Filled out from reference TRBV7-2 and TRBJ2-3, the complete variable domain reads GAGVSQSPSNKVTEKGKDVELRCDPISGHTALYWYRQSLGQGLEFLIYFQGNSAPDKSGLPSDRFSAERTGGSVSTLTIQRTQQEDSAVYLCASSLGGGVTDTQYFGPGTRLTVL.

V is TRBV6-6 and J is TRBJ1-1; 12 bases line up with TRBD1. CDR1 is MNHNY, CDR2 SVGAGI, per germline (reference sequence). V gave up 3 bases and J gave up 4 bases; unmatched junction bases: 6. The CDR3 extends over 16 amino acids. The CDR3 bases are TGTGCCAGCAGTTATTTGGGACAGGGGGCAAGCACTGAAGCTTTCTTT. Its translation is CASSYLGQGASTEAFF.

This clonotype was counted many times. This chain joins TRBV5-1 and TRBJ1-2; 9 positions match TRBD1. CDR1 and CDR2 from the germline V gene are SGHRS and YFSETQ. With 3 bases clipped from V and 2 bases from J, the junction kept 5 bases outside the gene matches. The CDR3 sequence is 15 residues long. This CDR3 is CASSWGQGSNYGYTF. The DNA for the CDR3 is TGCGCCAGCAGCTGGGGACAGGGTAGCAACTATGGCTACACCTTC. Using reference TRBV5-1 and TRBJ1-2 for the parts outside the CDR3, the full variable domain is KAGVTQTPRYLIKTRGQQVTLSCSPISGHRSVSWYQQTPGQGLQFLFEYFSETQRNKGNFPGRFSGRQFSNSRSEMNVSTLELGDSALYLCASSWGQGSNYGYTFGSGTRLTVV.

This clonotype has just a few counts. The chain has TRBV20-1 and TRBJ1-5; unclear D gene. This CDR3 comprises 14 residues. Germline CDR1 is DFQATT and CDR2 is SNEGSKA (reference sequence). Trimming took off 4 bases at V and 1 base at J, with 11 bases between the two ends. CDR3 DNA: TGCAGTGCTACTCGGGGTGTAAGCAATCAGCCCCAGCATTTT. This gives the protein CSATRGVSNQPQHF.

This clonotype has only a few counts. J is TRBJ1-3 and V is TRBV7-2, with D hard to call. Trimming removed 0 bases at V and 1 base at J, with 7 bases between. The CDR3 covers 15 residues. Germline lookup yields CDR1 SGHTA and CDR2 FQGNSA. CDR3 nucleotides: TGTGCCAGCAGCTTAGCAGGGAGGTCTGGAAACACCATATATTTT. It yields the protein CASSLAGRSGNTIYF.

The sample holds a few counts of this clonotype. The rearrangement uses TRBV5-6 and TRBJ2-5; 10 nucleotides agree with TRBD1. There are 16 residues in the CDR3. The germline V gene has CDR1 SGHDT and CDR2 YYEEEE. The trim removed 4 bases at V and 2 bases at J, leaving 8 bases unmatched. This CDR3 is CASSDWTGGVQETQYF. DNA for the CDR3: TGTGCCAGCAGCGACTGGACAGGGGGGGTTCAAGAGACCCAGTACTTC.

The chain employs TRBV28 and TRBJ1-2; D is perhaps TRBD1 (5 bases). The CDR3 has 12 residues. Trimming removed 11 bases from V and 5 bases from J, with 15 bases in between. CDR1 is MDHEN and CDR2 is SYDVKM in the germline V gene. The CDR3 DNA reads TGTGCCTGGGGACGGACGGATTATGGCTACACCTTC. As protein: CAWGRTDYGYTF.

This chain joins TRBV4-2 and TRBJ1-5; no firm D call. Germline V gives CDR1 LGHNA, CDR2 YNFKEQ. V lost 0 bases and J lost 5, with 8 bases in between. This CDR3 contains 14 residues. The CDR3 DNA follows: TGTGCCAGCAGCCAAGAGTACCAGTATCAGCCCCAGCATTTT. Protein sequence: CASSQEYQYQPQHF.

This clonotype was counted at least ten times. The chain has TRBV24-1 and TRBJ2-3, with D hard to call. The CDR3 consists of 12 residues. Germline loops: CDR1 KGHDR, CDR2 SFDVKD. V lost 5 bases to trimming and J lost 2 bases, with 4 bases between them. In DNA, the CDR3 is TGTGCCACCAGTGGGACCACAGATACGCAGTATTTT. This codes for CATSGTTDTQYF.

The rearrangement links TRBV4-3 to TRBJ1-1, with D maybe TRBD1 (6 bases). Trimming cost V 0 bases and J 1 base, with 12 bases left between them. The CDR3 totals 16 residues. Germline CDR1 LGHNA, CDR2 YSLEER. CDR3 DNA sequence: TGCGCCAGCAGCCAAGAAAGGGCAGGGGCGAACACTGAAGCTTTCTTT. Amino acids: CASSQERAGANTEAFF.

The gene calls are TRBV11-2 and TRBJ1-1; possible D gene TRBD1, 5 bases. Looked up from germline, CDR1 is SGHAT and CDR2 is FQNNGV. V lost 4 bases, J lost 0 bases, and 12 bases lay in between. This CDR3 is built from 15 residues. The CDR3 sequence: CASSSPGLLNTEAFF. For the CDR3, the DNA is TGTGCCAGCAGCTCCCCGGGACTTCTGAACACTGAAGCTTTCTTT.

This clonotype came up a few times. The V gene is TRBV15, the J gene TRBJ2-7; 10 bases are a match to TRBD1. CDR1 LNHNV and CDR2 YYDKDF come from the germline V gene (reference sequence). The CDR3 length is 15 residues. With V trimmed by 0 bases and J by 6 bases, 5 bases remained unmatched. CDR3 amino acids: CATSRDGTGESEQYF. Written as DNA, the CDR3 is TGTGCCACCAGCAGAGATGGGACAGGGGAGAGCGAGCAGTACTTC. The full variable domain, its missing parts supplied by reference TRBV15 and TRBJ2-7, is DAMVIQNPRYQVTQFGKPVTLSCSQTLNHNVMYWYQQKSSQAPKLLFHYYDKDFNNEADTPDNFQSRRPNTSFCFLDIRSPGLGDTAMYLCATSRDGTGESEQYFGPGTRLTVT.

This rearrangement joins TRBV29-1 to TRBJ2-7, with D hard to call. The germline V gene encodes CDR1 SQVTM and CDR2 ANQGSEA. The CDR3 covers 12 residues. Trimming took off 0 bases at V and 4 bases at J, with 7 bases between the two ends. CDR3 sequence reads: CSVEEGRYEQYF. The CDR3 DNA reads as TGCAGCGTTGAAGAGGGCCGGTACGAGCAGTACTTC.

The J gene is TRBJ2-3, the V gene TRBV20-1; no clear D gene. Germline assignment: CDR1 DFQATT and CDR2 SNEGSKA (reference sequence). This CDR3 has 14 residues. With 2 bases removed from V and 0 bases from J, the gap between germline ends came to 9 bases. The CDR3 DNA is TGCAGTGCTAGACAGAGCACTAGCACAGATACGCAGTATTTT. Translation gives CSARQSTSTDTQYF.

At least ten counts were recorded for this clonotype. V usage is TRBV5-1 and J usage is TRBJ1-2; D possibly corresponds to TRBD1 (5 bases). V was pared by 4 bases and J by 2 bases, with 24 bases between. The CDR3 runs 18 residues. In germline, CDR1 is SGHRS, CDR2 YFSETQ. Here the CDR3 DNA reads TGCGCCAGCAGCCGCCTCCTTGTCCGGGACGGGATAAACTATGGCTACACCTTC. Translated: CASSRLLVRDGINYGYTF.

This clonotype was observed at least ten times. V is TRBV2 and J is TRBJ2-3, with 10 bases identical to TRBD2. Unmatched junction bases numbered 11, after V lost 2 bases and J lost 6 bases. The germline CDR1 and CDR2 sequences are SNHLY and FYNNEI. The CDR3 is made up of 17 amino acids. The CDR3, as DNA: TGTGCCAGCAGTGAAACCACACTAGCGGGGCGGTTGGATACGCAGTATTTT. Translated, it gives CASSETTLAGRLDTQYF.

The chain recombines TRBV12-3 or TRBV12-4 with TRBJ1-2; no definite D call. This CDR3 contains 12 residues. The V end was cut by 5 bases, the J end by 8 bases, with 12 bases between. Here the CDR3 DNA reads TGTGCCAGCAGTCGCCAAGAACGGGGCTACACCTTC. This gives the protein CASSRQERGYTF.

This clonotype has only a few counts. The J gene is TRBJ2-6, the V gene TRBV12-3 or TRBV12-4; D is possibly TRBD1 (6 bases). V shed 5 bases and J shed 0 bases, with 14 bases lying between them. This CDR3 is built from 17 residues. Written as DNA, the CDR3 is TGTGCCAGCAGTCCTACCGCACAGGGCTCTGGGGCCAACGTCCTGACTTTC. This gives the protein CASSPTAQGSGANVLTF.

This clonotype was seen only a few times. The DNA of the CDR3 is TGTGCCAGCAGCCAGGTCTACGACCTCCAAGAGACCCAGTACTTC. Encoded protein: CASSQVYDLQETQYF. This chain links TRBV3-1 with TRBJ2-5; D not certain. Trimming removed 3 bases from V and 1 base from J, with 12 bases in between. The CDR3 is 15 residues long. CDR1 and CDR2 from the germline V gene are LGHDT and YNNKEL (reference sequence).

This clonotype was found many times. J is TRBJ1-2 and V is TRBV6-2 or TRBV6-3, with unresolved D. Germline assignment: CDR1 MNHEY and CDR2 SVGEGT. This CDR3 contains 14 residues. Deletions cut 2 bases from V and 8 bases from J, with 15 bases between. In DNA form, the CDR3 reads TGTGCCAGCAGTTACGTGGGGAATGGAGGAGGCTACACCTTC. This codes for CASSYVGNGGGYTF.

V is TRBV27 and J is TRBJ2-5, with a possible D match to TRBD1 (6 bases). CDR3 length equals 15 residues. CDR1 and CDR2 (germline): MNHEY, SMNVEV (reference sequence). V gave up 11 bases and J gave up 1 base, with 20 bases separating them. CDR3 amino acids: CARHSMWTAQETQYF. In DNA form, the CDR3 reads TGTGCCCGACACTCTATGTGGACAGCCCAAGAGACCCAGTACTTC.

The rearrangement joins TRBV5-8 to TRBJ2-7, with 9 bases lining up with TRBD1. With 2 bases clipped from V and 5 bases from J, the junction kept 11 bases outside the gene matches. The CDR3 covers 16 residues. The germline V gene has CDR1 SGHTS and CDR2 YDEGEE. CDR3 nucleotides: TGTGCCAGCAGCTTAACCTCCGGGACAGGGAGAAACGAGCAGTACTTC. Protein product: CASSLTSGTGRNEQYF.

The genes are TRBV6-6 and TRBJ2-5; 11 nucleotides agree with TRBD1. Unmatched junction bases numbered 5, after V lost 0 bases and J lost 5 bases. There are 16 residues in the CDR3. Germline CDR1 is MNHNY and CDR2 is SVGAGI (reference sequence). DNA for the CDR3: TGTGCCAGCAGTTACTCGGACAGGGGGCGGCGGGAGACCCAGTACTTC. This gives the protein CASSYSDRGRRETQYF.

The chain joins TRBV5-1 to TRBJ1-6; 9 bases are shared with TRBD1. The CDR3 totals 16 residues. Germline CDR1 reads SGHRS; CDR2 reads YFSETQ. Germline trimming cut 0 bases from V and 2 bases from J; bases unmatched to any gene: 0. CDR3 protein: CASSLGTGAYNSPLHF. For the CDR3, the DNA is TGCGCCAGCAGCTTGGGGACAGGGGCCTATAATTCACCCCTCCACTTT.

V gene TRBV20-1 combines with J gene TRBJ1-4; D ambiguous. V was pared by 0 bases and J by 8 bases, with 19 bases between. The CDR3 runs to 16 residues. Germline V lookup: CDR1 DFQATT, CDR2 SNEGSKA (reference sequence). CDR3 residues: CSARDDGAAPGEKLFF. DNA for the CDR3: TGCAGTGCTAGAGACGACGGTGCCGCCCCGGGAGAAAAACTGTTTTTT.